What follows is one T cell receptor beta chain and its context. Germline CDR1 is SNHLY and CDR2 is FYNNEI. The CDR3 consists of 13 residues. J gave up 1 base and V 9 bases, and 1 base lay outside the gene matches. The entry originates in a study of blood T cell repertoires in COVID-19. Looking at the study overall: Sites in the United States, Italy and Spain provided acute and convalescent COVID-19 samples. In each case, the material was cDNA or gDNA derived from T cells, B-cell-depleted T cells, or PBMCs.

In the authors' workflow: Estimated nucleated cell counts came from reference gene primer amplification. Clones were sequenced by immunoSEQ multiplex PCR, and TCRdb holds only the in-frame ones, with some missing. V and J calls and clone size are as listed in that table; D and trimming were resolved from the DNA. The sample carries under 300,000 clones, approximately 82% recorded once. The V call is TRBV2, the J call TRBJ1-5; 9 bases fit TRBD1. The source material was peripheral blood. This receptor was taken from a woman of 80 years or more with active or convalescent COVID-19. Written as DNA, the CDR3 is TGTGCCAGGGGGACAGGGAGCAATCAGCCCCAGCATTTT. Translated: CARGTGSNQPQHF.